This is a list of T cell receptor beta chains from one sample in a study of neurological immune-mediated disorders. TCRdb reanalysed the 5' RACE reads using MiXCR and keeps one entry per CDR3 protein. Of about 32,000 distinct CDR3 sequences in the sample, less than 15% are singletons; the top ten hold approximately 5.4%. The sample consisted of CD4+ T cells from blood. The receptor set was obtained from a female donor with HTLV-1-associated myelopathy (HAM/TSP). CDR3s include the opening cysteine and the closing phenylalanine or tryptophan. D genes are given only for firm matches. Expanded clones get a size class; other rows say once, few or many, or leave the size out.

>TRBD2|TRBV28|once|TRBJ2-3
CASSRGGPEAQYF
TGTGCCAGCAGTCGGGGGGGGCCGGAAGCGCAGTATTTT
>NA|TRBV24-1|many|TRBJ2-1
CATSDVGQGSGNEQFF
TGTGCCACCAGTGATGTGGGTCAGGGCTCGGGCAATGAGCAGTTCTTC
>TRBD1|TRBV24-1|many|TRBJ2-2
CATSDVTGGMANTGELFF
TGTGCCACCAGTGATGTGACAGGGGGGATGGCGAACACCGGGGAGCTGTTTTTT
>TRBD2|TRBV7-8|many|TRBJ2-1
CASSNRRRTSGGVVYNEQFF
TGTGCCAGCAGCAATAGACGAAGGACTAGCGGGGGGGTGGTCTACAATGAGCAGTTCTTC
>TRBD2|TRBV20-1|NA|TRBJ2-7
CSAHTSGATYEQYF
TGCAGTGCCCATACTAGCGGTGCAACCTACGAGCAGTACTTC
>NA|TRBV5-1|NA|TRBJ2-1
CASSLAGGGPAGSYNEQFF
TGCGCCAGCAGCTTGGCCGGAGGAGGGCCAGCGGGCTCCTACAATGAGCAGTTCTTC
>NA|TRBV20-1|many|TRBJ1-1
CSATQGSLNTEAFF
TGCAGTGCAACACAGGGTTCCTTGAACACTGAAGCTTTCTTT
>TRBD2|TRBV20-1|many|TRBJ2-3
CSASGRADTQYF
TGCAGTGCTAGCGGGAGGGCCGACACGCAGTATTTT
>NA|TRBV24-1|many|TRBJ1-1
CATSDPWGGKTEAFF
TGTGCCACCAGTGACCCCTGGGGGGGGAAAACTGAAGCTTTCTTT
>TRBD2|TRBV7-6|many|TRBJ2-5
CASSPTSGKGETQYF
TGTGCCAGCAGCCCCACTAGCGGGAAAGGGGAGACCCAGTACTTC
>NA|TRBV6-2/TRBV6-3|many|TRBJ2-4
CASEKGSVFEAKNIQYF
TGTGCCAGCGAAAAGGGGTCGGTGTTTGAGGCCAAAAACATTCAGTACTTC
>TRBD1|TRBV5-1|medium-sized|TRBJ2-3
CASSRDRGGTDTQYF
TGCGCCAGCTCTAGGGACAGGGGAGGCACAGATACGCAGTATTTT
>TRBD2|TRBV7-9|many|TRBJ2-1
CASSLVGGGAYNEQFF
TGTGCCAGCAGCTTAGTCGGCGGGGGGGCCTATAATGAGCAGTTCTTC
>NA|TRBV20-1|many|TRBJ2-7
CSARAHGGDTAYEQYF
TGCAGTGCTAGAGCCCACGGAGGGGACACCGCCTACGAGCAGTACTTC